The present T cell receptor (beta chain) was sequenced within a study of identical twins. TCRdb recomputed calls from the 5' RACE reads with MiXCR, one row per CDR3 protein. The sample carries a few hundred thousand distinct CDR3 sequences, roughly 26% recorded once. The trim removed 1 base at V and 2 bases at J, leaving 3 bases unmatched. CDR1 and CDR2 (germline): LGHDT, YNNKEL (reference sequence). The CDR3 loop spans 15 amino acids. Another study also made use of these data, one on T cells expressing NK-cell markers. As reported in that work: Dominant NKG2C+ clonotypes accounted for roughly 1.0-7.0% of CD8+ T cells in about six donors.

The chain is built from TRBV3-1 and TRBJ2-3; 7 bases are shared with TRBD2. The clonotype comes from a woman aged 18-35 years in good health. Sequencing used CD4+ T cells sorted from blood. CDR3 in DNA: TGTGCCAGCAGCCAAGTGAGCGGGACCACAGATACGCAGTATTTT. It yields the protein CASSQVSGTTDTQYF.